The 23 T cell receptor beta chains below come from one sample, sequenced in a study of immune characterization of retroperitoneal liposarcoma. TCRdb re-called the PCR reads with MiXCR, one entry per CDR3 protein. This sample carries around 10,000 distinct CDR3 sequences, under 25% of them seen once, and the ten largest clones take about 8.9%. Sequenced sample: blood. The receptors here all came from a female donor with retroperitoneal liposarcoma.

By share, this clonotype counts as medium-sized. The chain employs TRBV11-2 and TRBJ2-1, with D unresolved. CDR3 size: 12 residues. Trimming left V 5 bases short and J 6 bases short, with 8 bases between. The germline V gene encodes CDR1 SGHAT and CDR2 FQNNGV. This chain's CDR3 is CASSPRINEQFF. The CDR3 DNA sequence: TGTGCCAGCAGCCCCCGGATCAATGAGCAGTTCTTC.

The chain combines TRBV24-1 with TRBJ2-3; D perhaps matches TRBD1 (6 bases). The V gene lost 4 bases and the J gene lost 2 bases, with 12 bases spanning the gap. This CDR3 has 15 amino acids. CDR1 is KGHDR, CDR2 SFDVKD, per germline. The CDR3 region has the DNA TGTGCCACCAGTGAAATGGCAGGGGACACAGATACGCAGTATTTT. Translation gives CATSEMAGDTDTQYF.

This clonotype was detected many times. This chain uses TRBV11-3 with TRBJ2-1, with D perhaps TRBD2 (5 bases). V dropped 4 bases and J dropped 6 bases, with 10 bases sitting between them. This CDR3 is 13 amino acids long. Germline CDR1 SGHNT, CDR2 YENEEA. The CDR3 nucleotides read TGTGCCAGCAGCTACGAGGGTGGCAATGAGCAGTTCTTC. Amino acid sequence: CASSYEGGNEQFF.

By sample fraction, this clonotype is medium-sized. This rearrangement joins TRBV12-3 or TRBV12-4 to TRBJ2-5; 8 bases map to TRBD2. V lost 6 bases and J lost 4; bases outside the gene matches: 4. The CDR3 is 13 amino acids. CDR3 bases: TGTGCCAGCAGGATTAGCGGGGTAGAGACCCAGTACTTC. This encodes CASRISGVETQYF.

V gene TRBV4-1 combines with J gene TRBJ2-1, with TRBD2 matching over 12 bases. CDR3 length: 16 amino acids. Per the germline V gene, CDR1 is MGHRA and CDR2 is YSYEKL. The ends lost 5 bases at V and 7 bases at J; junction bases unmatched: 9. DNA of the CDR3: TGCGCCAGCAGCTCCAGGACTAGCGGGATGGGTAATGAGCAGTTCTTC. Translation gives CASSSRTSGMGNEQFF.

J is TRBJ2-5 and V is TRBV11-2; 8 bases map to TRBD1. The CDR3 extends over 16 amino acids. The germline CDR1 and CDR2 sequences are SGHAT and FQNNGV. Trimming at V came to 4 bases and at J to 2 bases, leaving 9 bases not matched to a gene. CDR3 loop: CASSSGQGGGQETQYF. In nucleotides, the CDR3 is TGTGCCAGCAGCTCTGGACAGGGAGGTGGGCAAGAGACCCAGTACTTC.

V gene TRBV6-5 combines with J gene TRBJ1-1; 7 nucleotides agree with TRBD1. Trimming at V came to 6 bases and at J to 11 bases, leaving 12 bases not matched to a gene. Germline CDR1 and CDR2: MNHEY and SVGAGI. There are 13 residues in the CDR3. CDR3 DNA sequence: TGTGCCAGCAGCCGTCAGGGGGGCGGAGGGGCTTTCTTT. This sequence encodes CASSRQGGGGAFF.

The rearrangement uses TRBV11-3 and TRBJ2-1, with D tentatively TRBD2 (6 bases). The CDR3 length is 13 residues. The germline V gene has CDR1 SGHNT and CDR2 YENEEA. V lost 5 bases, J lost 9 bases, and 14 bases lay in between. CDR3 residues: CASSQELAAEQFF. CDR3 bases: TGTGCCAGCAGCCAGGAACTAGCAGCTGAGCAGTTCTTC.

The chain recombines TRBV19 with TRBJ2-1; 9 positions agree with TRBD2. The CDR3 is 15 residues long. The V and J ends lost 5 bases and 2 bases, in that order; junction bases with no gene match: 4. Germline CDR1 LNHDA, CDR2 SQIVND (reference sequence). The CDR3 DNA reads TGTGCCAGTAGTGTCGGACTAGCGACCTACAATGAGCAGTTCTTC. Its translation is CASSVGLATYNEQFF.

This sequence joins TRBV6-1 and TRBJ2-3, with D unresolved. The V and J ends lost 1 base and 3 bases respectively, with 5 bases between them. The germline V gene has CDR1 MNHNS and CDR2 SASEGT. There are 13 residues in the CDR3. CDR3 sequence (DNA): TGTGCCAGCAGTGAAGTCCGGACAGATACGCAGTATTTT. It yields the protein CASSEVRTDTQYF.

This clonotype has at least ten counts. This rearrangement joins TRBV27 to TRBJ1-6, with D maybe TRBD1 (5 bases). The V and J ends lost 5 bases and 2 bases respectively, with 16 bases between them. This CDR3 has 17 residues. Germline CDR1 and CDR2: MNHEY and SMNVEV (reference sequence). CDR3 nucleotides: TGTGCCAGCAGTACCGGTGCAGGGAGCGCCTATAATTCACCCCTCCACTTT. This gives the protein CASSTGAGSAYNSPLHF.

This clonotype was seen more than once but under ten times. This chain links TRBV6-1 with TRBJ2-6; a weak D match, TRBD1 (5 bases). This CDR3 contains 16 residues. V lost 4 bases to trimming and J lost 0 bases, with 10 bases between them. Germline V gene lookup returns CDR1 MNHNS and CDR2 SASEGT. The CDR3 DNA follows: TGTGCCAGCAGTGGGACAAGCCTCTCTGGGGCCAACGTCCTGACTTTC. Protein sequence: CASSGTSLSGANVLTF.

The rearrangement links TRBV27 to TRBJ2-5, with 7 bases that match TRBD1. The end of the DNA aligns better with TRBJ2-7, so the J call may be wrong. There are 16 residues in the CDR3. Germline V gene data show CDR1 as MNHEY and CDR2 as SMNVEV (reference sequence). CDR3: CASSIRLQGSEYEQYF. The CDR3 DNA sequence: TGTGCCAGCAGCATTAGGCTACAGGGGTCAGAGTACGAGCAGTACTTC.

V usage is TRBV12-3 or TRBV12-4 and J usage is TRBJ2-4; D is uncertain. The DNA end is more similar to TRBJ2-5, so the J call may be wrong. The CDR3 spans 13 residues. The DNA for the CDR3 is TGTGCCAGCAGTTTAAGGCAGCTAGAGACCCAGTACTTC. Protein: CASSLRQLETQYF.

About this clonotype: The junction departs from the called germline gene at one end, perhaps through a read error. The rearrangement links TRBV12-3 or TRBV12-4 to TRBJ2-1; the D is unclear. There are 12 residues in the CDR3. The CDR3: CASSQTGDWLYF. CDR3 DNA: TGTGCCAGCAGTCAAACGGGTGATTGGCTGTACTTC.

The sample holds many counts of this clonotype. The chain recombines TRBV11-3 with TRBJ2-5, with 11 positions matching TRBD2. Near its end, the DNA agrees better with TRBJ2-7, so the J call may be wrong. Per germline, CDR1 SGHNT and CDR2 YENEEA. CDR3 length: 14 amino acids. CDR3 protein: CASSSRLAGYEQYF. The CDR3 DNA follows: TGTGCCAGCAGCTCCCGACTAGCGGGGTACGAGCAGTACTTC.

This sequence joins TRBV28 and TRBJ1-4; 11 bases are a match to TRBD1. Germline-derived CDR1 and CDR2 are MDHEN and SYDVKM. CDR3 length: 13 amino acids. J lost 13 bases, V lost 6 bases, and 7 bases had no gene match. CDR3 bases: TGTGCCAGCAGGCGGGACAGGGGGGGACGACTGTTTTTT. This sequence encodes CASRRDRGGRLFF.

This clonotype was seen repeatedly, ten times or more. The chain carries TRBV12-3 or TRBV12-4 and TRBJ2-5; 7 bases agree with TRBD1. Germline trimming cut 6 bases from V and 5 bases from J; bases unmatched to any gene: 9. The CDR3 runs to 14 residues. In nucleotides, the CDR3 is TGTGCCAGCAGCCGTGACAGGGCCCAGGAGACCCAGTACTTC. Its protein is CASSRDRAQETQYF.

The gene calls are TRBV6-6 and TRBJ2-3; 7 bases line up with TRBD1. The J call may not be correct, given that the DNA end is closer to TRBJ2-5. Germline V gene lookup returns CDR1 MNHNY and CDR2 SVGAGI (reference sequence). The CDR3 is 15 amino acids. CDR3 DNA: TGTGCCAGCAGTTATAGACAGGGTGGTCGAGAGACCCAGTACTTC. It translates to CASSYRQGGRETQYF.

The CDR3 DNA is TGTGCCAGCACCCACAGGGGTGGGCGGGTCTCCTACAATGAGCAGTTCTTC. Translating gives CASTHRGGRVSYNEQFF. The chain joins TRBV6-2 or TRBV6-3 to TRBJ2-1; 7 bases match TRBD1. Trimming removed 7 bases from V and 0 bases from J; junction bases left unmatched: 12. This CDR3 has 17 residues. Germline V lookup: CDR1 MNHEY, CDR2 SVGEGT.

The genes are TRBV5-1 and TRBJ2-1, with D possibly TRBD1 on 5 matching bases. V was clipped by 7 bases and J by 5 bases, with 16 bases between them. CDR3 length equals 14 residues. The V gene's germline CDR1 is SGHRS and CDR2 YFSETQ. CDR3 DNA sequence: TGCGCCAGCGGGGCTGGACGGCCTGACAATGAGCAGTTCTTC. It encodes CASGAGRPDNEQFF.

By proportion, this clonotype is medium-sized. The chain recombines TRBV6-1 with TRBJ2-4; 7 bases align to TRBD1. The CDR3 covers 13 residues. Germline V CDR1 and CDR2: MNHNS, SASEGT. J gave up 8 bases and V 0 bases, and 1 base lay outside the gene matches. CDR3 coding DNA: TGTGCCAGCAGTGAAGCAGGACAGGACATTCAGTACTTC. This encodes CASSEAGQDIQYF.

This clonotype is labeled large. The gene calls are TRBV12-3 or TRBV12-4 and TRBJ2-1; D uncertain. This CDR3 is 14 amino acids long. V lost 7 bases to trimming and J lost 9 bases, with 19 bases between them. CDR3 in DNA: TGTGCCAGCACTTCCCCGGACCAGATCGGTGAGCAGTTCTTC. As protein: CASTSPDQIGEQFF.